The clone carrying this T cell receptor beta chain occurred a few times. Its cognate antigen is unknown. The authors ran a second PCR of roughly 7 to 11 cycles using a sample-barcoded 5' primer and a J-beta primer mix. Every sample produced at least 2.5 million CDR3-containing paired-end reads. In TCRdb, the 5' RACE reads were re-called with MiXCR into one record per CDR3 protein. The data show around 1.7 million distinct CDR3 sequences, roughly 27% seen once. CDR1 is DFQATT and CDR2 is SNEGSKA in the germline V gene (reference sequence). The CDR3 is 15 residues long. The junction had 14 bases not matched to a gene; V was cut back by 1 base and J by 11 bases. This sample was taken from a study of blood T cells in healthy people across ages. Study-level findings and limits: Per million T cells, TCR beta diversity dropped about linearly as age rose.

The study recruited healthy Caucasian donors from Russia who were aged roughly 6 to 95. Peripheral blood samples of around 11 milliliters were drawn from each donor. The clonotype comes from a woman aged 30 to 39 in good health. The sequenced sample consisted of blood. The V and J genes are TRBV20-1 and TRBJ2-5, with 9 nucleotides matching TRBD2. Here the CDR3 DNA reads TGCAGTGCTAGAGTCGAAGCGGGGGGCTTCGGCAAGCAGTACTTC. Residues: CSARVEAGGFGKQYF.